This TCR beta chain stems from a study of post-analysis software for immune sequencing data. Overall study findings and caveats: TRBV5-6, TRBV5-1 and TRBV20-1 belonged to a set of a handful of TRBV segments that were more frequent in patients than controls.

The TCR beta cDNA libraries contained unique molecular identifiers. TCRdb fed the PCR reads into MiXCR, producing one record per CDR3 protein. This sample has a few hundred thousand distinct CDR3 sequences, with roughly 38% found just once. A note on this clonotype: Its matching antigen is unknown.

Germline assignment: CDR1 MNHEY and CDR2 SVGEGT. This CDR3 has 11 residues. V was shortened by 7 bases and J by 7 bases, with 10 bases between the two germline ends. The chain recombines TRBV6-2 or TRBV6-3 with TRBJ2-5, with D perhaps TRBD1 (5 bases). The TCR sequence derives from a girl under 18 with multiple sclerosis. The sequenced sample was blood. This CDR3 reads CASTQGLTQYF. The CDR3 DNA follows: TGTGCCAGCACCCAGGGTTTGACCCAGTACTTC.